The 20 T cell receptor beta chains given below trace back to one sample, sequenced in a study of T-cell memory formation after mild COVID-19 (dated by TCRdb to 2020 to 2022). The library was prepared using 5' RACE. The run used an Illumina NovaSeq 6000. The public reads were reanalyzed by TCRdb: fastp trimming at Q25, MiXCR alignment, in-frame beta chains only. Rows merge per CDR3 protein into single entries with the most common DNA and genes. In all, the sample holds under 550,000 distinct CDR3 sequences, and approximately 18% of those were seen once. The ten largest clones represent around 12% of the sample. Sequencing used PBMCs or a T cell subset sorted from them (not recorded which). These receptors were obtained from an adult woman who had mild COVID-19 (a few samples of this study predate the infection). The sample titles of this study are shuffled in the database, so cell type and time point are left out; the donor was told from shared clones.

This clonotype occurred a few times. The rearrangement uses TRBV7-2 and TRBJ1-1, with 9 bases aligning to TRBD1. Germline CDR1 is SGHTA and CDR2 is FQGNSA. This CDR3 region has 14 residues. With V trimmed by 6 bases and J by 7 bases, 9 bases remained unmatched. CDR3 loop: CASRFTGGDLEAFF. The DNA of the CDR3 is TGTGCCAGCAGATTTACAGGGGGCGATCTTGAAGCTTTCTTT.

This clonotype was observed many times. The rearrangement links TRBV5-1 to TRBJ2-3; D is undetermined. V was cut by 4 bases and J by 1 base, with 7 bases left in between. The CDR3 loop spans 13 amino acids. Germline V gene lookup returns CDR1 SGHRS and CDR2 YFSETQ. The CDR3 loop is CASSLHRTDTQYF. CDR3 DNA sequence: TGCGCCAGCAGCCTACACCGCACAGATACGCAGTATTTT.

The V gene is TRBV30, the J gene TRBJ2-5, with unresolved D. Germline CDR1 reads GTSNPN; CDR2 reads SVGIG (reference sequence). Trimming took off 4 bases at V and 1 base at J, with 10 bases between the two ends. The length of the CDR3 is 13 residues. The CDR3 here is CAWNKQSQETQYF. The CDR3 DNA reads as TGTGCCTGGAACAAACAGTCCCAAGAGACCCAGTACTTC.

The gene calls are TRBV24-1 and TRBJ2-5; 7 bases align to TRBD1. This CDR3 contains 13 residues. The germline gives CDR1 KGHDR, CDR2 SFDVKD. J was trimmed by 7 bases and V by 3 bases; bases with no gene match: 4. The CDR3 bases are TGTGCCACCAGTGATGGGACAGTATTGACCCAGTACTTC. It yields the protein CATSDGTVLTQYF.

The chain employs TRBV20-1 and TRBJ2-3; TRBD1 is a possible D gene (6 bases). CDR3 length: 15 amino acids. Trimming took off 7 bases at V and 0 bases at J, with 17 bases between the two ends. Looked up from germline, CDR1 is DFQATT and CDR2 is SNEGSKA (reference sequence). CDR3 amino acids: CSVPAGGQSTDTQYF. The CDR3, as DNA: TGCAGTGTCCCAGCTGGGGGCCAGAGCACAGATACGCAGTATTTT.

This clonotype was observed a few times. The V gene is TRBV5-6, the J gene TRBJ2-7; TRBD1 might be the D (6 bases). This CDR3 region has 15 residues. Deletions cut 0 bases from V and 6 bases from J, with 16 bases between. CDR1 SGHDT and CDR2 YYEEEE come from the germline V gene. The CDR3 region is CASSLADRNIGEQYF. The CDR3 nucleotides are TGTGCCAGCAGCTTGGCGGACAGAAATATCGGCGAGCAGTACTTC.

This clonotype showed up just a few times. CDR3 region: CASSSGSLAGLGETQYF. The DNA for the CDR3 is TGTGCCAGCAGCTCCGGGTCCTTAGCGGGACTTGGGGAGACCCAGTACTTC. This rearrangement joins TRBV7-2 to TRBJ2-5; 8 nucleotides align to TRBD2. The germline gives CDR1 SGHTA, CDR2 FQGNSA. This CDR3 is 17 amino acids long. Unmatched junction bases numbered 15, after V lost 4 bases and J lost 5 bases.

This chain joins TRBV2 and TRBJ2-2, with D possibly being TRBD1 (5 bases). Germline CDR1 is SNHLY and CDR2 is FYNNEI. The CDR3 is made up of 15 amino acids. Trimming shortened V by 5 bases and J by 3 bases, and 13 bases separated the two germline ends. DNA of the CDR3: TGTGCCAGCAGTCGGACAAAATTGGACACCGGGGAGCTGTTTTTT. This gives the protein CASSRTKLDTGELFF.

This clonotype was counted between two and nine times. The chain couples TRBV5-1 to TRBJ2-7, with D uncertain. The CDR3 is made up of 17 amino acids. CDR1 is SGHRS and CDR2 is YFSETQ in the germline V gene. V was trimmed by 0 bases and J by 1 base, leaving 17 bases between them. Here the CDR3 reads CASSLGGWVAESYEQYF. The CDR3, as DNA: TGCGCCAGCAGCTTGGGAGGTTGGGTGGCCGAATCCTACGAGCAGTACTTC.

The J gene is TRBJ2-5, the V gene TRBV5-5; D is uncertain. The V and J ends lost 2 bases and 3 bases respectively, with 5 bases between them. The CDR3 length is 12 residues. The germline gives CDR1 SGHKS, CDR2 YYEKEE (reference sequence). CDR3 sequence: CASSFWEETQYF. The CDR3 nucleotides are TGTGCCAGCAGCTTTTGGGAAGAGACCCAGTACTTC.

There are many counts of this clonotype. This chain links TRBV6-6 with TRBJ1-1, with 8 bases aligning to TRBD1. The J segment lost 4 bases and the V segment lost 2 bases, leaving 12 bases of the junction unmatched. The V gene's germline CDR1 is MNHNY and CDR2 SVGAGI (reference sequence). The CDR3 is 17 amino acids. The CDR3 loop is CASSYTGQGAVGTEAFF. DNA of the CDR3: TGTGCCAGCAGTTACACGGGGCAGGGGGCGGTTGGCACTGAAGCTTTCTTT.

This clonotype was detected a few times. The chain is built from TRBV5-1 and TRBJ1-2; maybe TRBD1 (6 bases). Trimming pared 4 bases from V and 6 bases from J, leaving 16 bases between. CDR3 length: 14 residues. CDR1 is SGHRS, CDR2 YFSETQ, per germline. This CDR3 reads CASSPRGGRDGYTF. CDR3 DNA sequence: TGCGCCAGCAGCCCACGCGGGGGGCGCGATGGCTACACCTTC.

The V gene is TRBV7-8, the J gene TRBJ2-1; D gene ambiguous. The V gene lost 5 bases and the J gene lost 8 bases, with 10 bases spanning the gap. The germline V gene encodes CDR1 SGHVS and CDR2 FQNEAQ. The CDR3 covers 12 residues. In DNA form, the CDR3 reads TGTGCCAGCAGCCCCTACTTCGATGAGCAGTTCTTC. Translation gives CASSPYFDEQFF.

This clonotype has a count of ten or more. The chain joins TRBV5-1 to TRBJ2-7; the D gene is possibly TRBD2 (6 bases). Trimming removed 4 bases from V and 1 base from J, with 18 bases in between. Germline loops: CDR1 SGHRS, CDR2 YFSETQ. There are 16 residues in the CDR3. CDR3 in amino acids: CASSPFDGGPSYEQYF. CDR3 nucleotides: TGCGCCAGCAGCCCATTTGACGGGGGTCCTTCCTACGAGCAGTACTTC.

The chain recombines TRBV4-2 with TRBJ2-3; D may be TRBD2 (6 bases). CDR1 LGHNA and CDR2 YNFKEQ come from the germline V gene. V was cut by 5 bases and J by 8 bases, with 20 bases left in between. This CDR3 is 15 amino acids long. CDR3 nucleotide sequence: TGTGCCAGCAGCAACCGGGACTCCGGGTCTGGTACGCAGTATTTT. Amino acid sequence: CASSNRDSGSGTQYF.

The chain recombines TRBV30 with TRBJ2-7, with 10 bases matching TRBD1. The junction had 11 bases not matched to a gene; V was cut back by 8 bases and J by 1 base. Germline CDR1 GTSNPN, CDR2 SVGIG (reference sequence). The CDR3 totals 15 residues. The CDR3 sequence is CAGSPGQGGSYEQYF. CDR3 DNA sequence: TGTGCCGGAAGCCCCGGACAGGGGGGATCCTACGAGCAGTACTTC. The full variable domain, with the rest looked up from reference TRBV30 and TRBJ2-7, is SQTIHQWPATLVQPVGSPLSLECTVEGTSNPNLYWYRQAAGRGLQLLFYSVGIGQISSEVPQNLSASRPQDRQFILSSKKLLLSDSGFYLCAGSPGQGGSYEQYFGPGTRLTVT.

This clonotype was seen a few times. This chain uses TRBV6-5 with TRBJ2-7; D might be TRBD2 (5 bases). Trimming took 8 bases from V and 1 from J, leaving 12 bases between them. Germline V gives CDR1 MNHEY, CDR2 SVGAGI. The CDR3 sequence is 13 residues long. CDR3 nucleotides: TGTGCCAGCGGCTGGGAGCAGTCCTACGAGCAGTACTTC. Translated: CASGWEQSYEQYF.

Turning to this clonotype: The junction shows a germline mismatch at one end, possibly a read error. The chain links TRBV30 to TRBJ2-7, with 16 nucleotides matching TRBD2. Looked up from germline, CDR1 is GTSNPN and CDR2 is SVGIG (reference sequence). This CDR3 region has 14 residues. CDR3 sequence reads: CAWSVGLAGGPVHF. DNA for the CDR3: TGTGCCTGGAGTGTGGGACTAGCGGGGGGGCCGGTTCACTTC.

The chain links TRBV7-2 to TRBJ2-5; D not resolved. The CDR3 contains 13 residues. CDR1 is SGHTA and CDR2 is FQGNSA in the germline V gene. V was shortened by 1 base and J by 7 bases, with 10 bases between the two germline ends. The chain's CDR3 is CASSLGEGGTQYF. Here the CDR3 DNA reads TGTGCCAGCAGCTTAGGGGAAGGTGGGACCCAGTACTTC.

This clonotype has a single count. V gene TRBV7-9 combines with J gene TRBJ1-1; the D gene is possibly TRBD1 (5 bases). CDR3 length equals 15 residues. Trimming removed 5 bases from V and 1 base from J, with 14 bases in between. Germline V CDR1 and CDR2: SEHNR, FQNEAQ (reference sequence). CDR3 sequence: CASSVVGGTNTEAFF. The CDR3 DNA reads as TGTGCCAGCAGCGTCGTGGGCGGGACGAACACTGAAGCTTTCTTT.